A selection of T cell receptor beta chains follows, all from one sample in a study of T-cell memory formation after mild COVID-19. TCRdb reprocessed the 5' RACE reads with MiXCR, giving one entry per CDR3 protein. The table records around 250,000 distinct CDR3 sequences, approximately 15% of them present only once. Sequencing was carried out using PBMCs or a T cell subset sorted from them (not recorded which). The origin of the receptors is an adult woman who had mild COVID-19 (a few samples of this study predate the infection). Cell type and time point are not known. Both conserved end residues are part of each CDR3. D genes are given only for firm matches. Only some rows state a clone size, as once, few, many or a class for expanded clones.

>.|TRBJ2-6|15|TRBV9|.
TGTGCCAGCAGCGTAGGGAACTCTGGGGCCAACGTCCTGACTTTC
CASSVGNSGANVLTF
>.|TRBJ1-1|13|TRBV21-1|many
TGTGCCAGCAGCAAAGCGCTTTGGGGTGAAGCTTTCTTT
CASSKALWGEAFF
>.|TRBJ2-5|14|TRBV7-2|few
TGTGCCAGCAGCTTAGCGGGCAGAAAAGAGACCCAGTACTTC
CASSLAGRKETQYF
>.|TRBJ1-1|15|TRBV6-5|.
TGTGCCAGCAGCTCAAACTTACCAGGGTCCACTGAAGCTTTCTTT
CASSSNLPGSTEAFF
>.|TRBJ2-1|16|TRBV5-6|few
TGTGCCAGCAGCTTCCGGGTTGTGGGAGGCTACAATGAGCAGTTCTTC
CASSFRVVGGYNEQFF
>.|TRBJ2-2|14|TRBV12-3/TRBV12-4|few
TGTGCCAGCAGTTTAGTGGTGAACACCGGGGAGCTGTTTTTT
CASSLVVNTGELFF
>.|TRBJ1-2|14|TRBV6-2/TRBV6-3|few
TGTGCCAGCAGTTACTCGAGGGGGGGCTATGGCTACACCTTC
CASSYSRGGYGYTF
>TRBD1|TRBJ2-3|15|TRBV12-3/TRBV12-4|.
TGTGCCAGCAGTCCTTCGACAGGGAGCACAGATACGCAGTATTTT
CASSPSTGSTDTQYF
>.|TRBJ1-1|16|TRBV30|.
TGTGCCTGGGGACCTGGGATGTGGGTGATGGACACTGAAGCTTTCTTT
CAWGPGMWVMDTEAFF
>TRBD1|TRBJ1-1|17|TRBV6-6|.
TGTGCCAGCAGTTACTCGAAGGACAGGGTTCGGGGCACTGAAGCTTTCTTT
CASSYSKDRVRGTEAFF
>TRBD2|TRBJ2-1|15|TRBV7-2|.
TGTGCCAGCAGCTCCCGGTGGAGCGGGAACAATGAGCAGTTCTTC
CASSSRWSGNNEQFF
>.|TRBJ1-5|13|TRBV29-1|.
TGCAGCGTTGAAGAGGGTTACAATCAGCCCCAGCATTTT
CSVEEGYNQPQHF
>TRBD1|TRBJ1-5|15|TRBV12-3/TRBV12-4|few
TGTGCCAGCAGTTTCGTCGCGACAGGGTATCAGCCCCAGCATTTT
CASSFVATGYQPQHF
>TRBD1|TRBJ1-1|15|TRBV5-4|.
TGTGCCAGCAGATTGGCGGGGACAGTGAACACTGAAGCTTTCTTT
CASRLAGTVNTEAFF
>.|TRBJ1-1|17|TRBV7-8|.
TGTGCCAGCAGCTTAGGGGGGTGGATCCCGGCGGACACTGAAGCTTTCTTT
CASSLGGWIPADTEAFF
>TRBD2|TRBJ2-1|16|TRBV12-3/TRBV12-4|.
TGTGCCAGCAGTCCGTCGACTAGCGGGGGGCGGGATGAGCAGTTCTTC
CASSPSTSGGRDEQFF
>.|TRBJ2-2|14|TRBV24-1|.
TGTGCCAGCTCCGACAGGCCGAACACCGGGGAGCTGTTTTTT
CASSDRPNTGELFF
>.|TRBJ1-1|15|TRBV4-3|few
TGCGCCAGCAGCCAGGGGCAAAGGGGGGTCCCTGAAGCTTTCTTT
CASSQGQRGVPEAFF
>.|TRBJ2-7|14|TRBV7-8|few
TGTGCCAGCAGCTTTAGACGGACAGCGCCCAAGCAGTACTTC
CASSFRRTAPKQYF
>TRBD1|TRBJ1-1|12|TRBV30|.
TGTGCCTGGATCAGGGGGGTCACTGAAGCTTTCTTT
CAWIRGVTEAFF
>TRBD2|TRBJ2-3|19|TRBV7-3|.
TGTGCCAGCAGCTTAAATCTTGCTAGCGGGAGGTTGGGATCGGATACGCAGTATTTT
CASSLNLASGRLGSDTQYF
>TRBD1|TRBJ1-1|14|TRBV20-1|many
TGCAGTGCTACGGCCGGGACAGGAAACACTGAAGCTTTCTTT
CSATAGTGNTEAFF